This T cell receptor beta chain stems from a study of blood T cell repertoires in COVID-19. Study at large: COVID-19 samples from acute and convalescent phases originated in the United States, Italy and Spain. In each case, the material was cDNA or gDNA derived from T cells, B-cell-depleted T cells, or PBMCs.

The CDR3 is made up of 13 amino acids. Germline V gives CDR1 MNHEY, CDR2 SVGAGI. V dropped 5 bases and J dropped 2; count of bases not matched to a gene: 3. Original processing notes: Amplification with reference gene primers provided the estimates of nucleated cell counts. Measured with immunoSEQ multiplex PCR; TCRdb has only the in-frame clones, and not every one. For V, J and clone size, that table is used; D and trimming come from the DNA. Of more than 150,000 clones detected, roughly nine tenths appear once; the ten largest clones hold less than 25%. In its sample, this clone was seen once. This chain joins TRBV6-5 and TRBJ2-7; TRBD1 matches 7 bases. The sequenced sample consisted of peripheral blood. The TCR sequence derives from a man aged 65 to 85 with active or convalescent COVID-19. Written as DNA, the CDR3 is TGTGCCAGCAGTCCCGGGACAGCCTACGAGCAGTACTTC. This translates into CASSPGTAYEQYF.